The T cell receptor (beta chain) under discussion was sequenced for a study of T cell responses to AZD1222 COVID-19 vaccine. Whole-study results and caveats: Researchers took repertoire samples only after the peak T cell response had come.

TCRdb keeps only in-frame clones here, not all; method: immunoSEQ multiplex PCR. The sample records about 82,000 clones, 90% being singletons. The CDR3 totals 12 residues. Germline values: CDR1 SGHAT, CDR2 FQNNGV. Trimming left V 1 base short and J 11 bases short, with 11 bases between. As regards this clone: Its antigen is unidentified.

This specimen consisted of peripheral blood, obtained on day 0 of AZD1222 vaccination. The chain is built from TRBV11-2 and TRBJ1-2, with D possibly being TRBD1 (6 bases). This TCR derives from an adult in good health. The CDR3 nucleotides are TGTGCCAGCAGCTTAGGGACAGTCGGTTACACCTTC. This codes for CASSLGTVGYTF.